This T cell receptor beta chain comes out of a study of shared clonotypes between healthy human individuals. Profiled with immunoSEQ multiplex PCR; TCRdb holds only in-frame clones, not every one. The table records 500,000 to 700,000 clones, around 96% of them present only once. As defined, naive CD8 cells were CD45RO-negative and positively selected for CCR7, with terminally differentiated effector memory CD45RA+ cells excluded. Germline CDR1 reads SGHKS; CDR2 reads YYEKEE (reference sequence). The CDR3 runs 14 residues. The trim removed 1 base at V and 5 bases at J, leaving 5 bases unmatched. The specimen was naive CD8+ T cells sorted from blood. The rearrangement links TRBV5-5 to TRBJ2-7, with 8 bases lining up with TRBD1. The sequence was obtained from a woman aged 25-40 years in good health. CDR3 region: CASSLKDRVHEQYF. CDR3 sequence (DNA): TGTGCCAGCAGCTTGAAGGACAGGGTCCACGAGCAGTACTTC.